The 32 T cell receptor beta chains listed next were all sequenced from one sample in a study of technical replicates of blood from a few donors. Method: immunoSEQ multiplex PCR; TCRdb's copy keeps in-frame clones and lacks some. In the table there are under 85,000 clones, nearly 98% of which are singletons. Material: T cells isolated from PBMCs. The receptors here all came from a human donor in good health.

This chain uses TRBV7-2 with TRBJ1-3, with no clear D. The CDR3 loop spans 15 amino acids. Germline CDR1 and CDR2: SGHTA and FQGNSA. Trimming removed 2 bases at V and 4 bases at J, with 12 bases between. CDR3 in amino acids: CASSLISGDGNTIYF. CDR3 nucleotides: TGTGCCAGCAGCTTAATTAGCGGAGACGGAAACACCATATATTTT.

This clone has a handful of counts. V gene TRBV9 combines with J gene TRBJ1-4; weak D call: TRBD1 (5 bases). V gave up 2 bases and J gave up 0 bases, with 8 bases separating them. This CDR3 is built from 15 residues. Per germline, CDR1 SGDLS and CDR2 YYNGEE. In DNA, the CDR3 is TGTGCCAGCAGCGTCGGACACACAACTAATGAAAAACTGTTTTTT. Translated: CASSVGHTTNEKLFF.

J is TRBJ2-7 and V is TRBV29-1, with 7 bases that match TRBD1. Trimming cost V 3 bases and J 3 bases; bases outside gene matches: 2. CDR1 and CDR2 from the germline V gene are SQVTM and ANQGSEA. CDR3 size: 12 residues. The CDR3 is CSVEGDSYEQYF. CDR3 DNA: TGCAGCGTTGAGGGGGACAGCTACGAGCAGTACTTC.

J is TRBJ2-7 and V is TRBV4-2, with 10 bases aligning to TRBD2. The CDR3 covers 17 residues. Germline trimming cut 0 bases from V and 4 bases from J; bases unmatched to any gene: 9. Germline values: CDR1 LGHNA, CDR2 YNFKEQ. The CDR3 DNA reads as TGTGCCAGCAGCCAAGATACCGGGGGACTAGCGAATTACGAGCAGTACTTC. This translates into CASSQDTGGLANYEQYF.

The rearrangement uses TRBV9 and TRBJ2-2; tentatively, D is TRBD2 (6 bases). V lost 0 bases and J 5 bases, leaving 11 bases between the germline ends. The CDR3 has 15 residues. Germline values: CDR1 SGDLS, CDR2 YYNGEE. The DNA of the CDR3 is TGTGCCAGCAGCGTAGAGGGTAGCGGAACCGGGGAGCTGTTTTTT. Encoded protein: CASSVEGSGTGELFF.

V and J are TRBV4-1 and TRBJ2-2, with 9 bases identical to TRBD2. The germline CDR1 and CDR2 sequences are MGHRA and YSYEKL. The ends lost 5 bases at V and 2 bases at J; junction bases unmatched: 6. The CDR3 loop spans 16 amino acids. The CDR3 is CASSNSAGGNTGELFF. The CDR3 nucleotides are TGCGCCAGCAGCAATTCAGCGGGAGGAAACACCGGGGAGCTGTTTTTT.

The gene calls are TRBV4-3 and TRBJ2-7; 9 bases map to TRBD2. This CDR3 is 16 amino acids long. The germline V gene encodes CDR1 LGHNA and CDR2 YSLEER. Trimming cost V 5 bases and J 3 bases; bases outside gene matches: 11. CDR3 sequence reads: CASSYLAGKTGYEQYF. As DNA, the CDR3 is TGCGCCAGCAGCTACCTAGCGGGAAAAACTGGCTACGAGCAGTACTTC.

The gene calls are TRBV6-1 and TRBJ2-1; D remains ambiguous. Per germline, CDR1 MNHNS and CDR2 SASEGT. Trimming took off 2 bases at V and 6 bases at J, with 8 bases between the two ends. The CDR3 totals 13 residues. CDR3 in DNA: TGTGCCAGCAGTGAAATCCGTCTCAATGAGCAGTTCTTC. Amino acids: CASSEIRLNEQFF.

The DNA for the CDR3 is TGTGCCAGCAGCATGACTAGCGGGAGTCGGCACAATGAGCAGTTCTTC. Protein: CASSMTSGSRHNEQFF. This chain uses TRBV11-2 with TRBJ2-1, with TRBD2 matching 12 bases. The germline CDR1 and CDR2 sequences are SGHAT and FQNNGV. The trim removed 5 bases at V and 5 bases at J, leaving 7 bases unmatched. The CDR3 totals 16 residues.

V and J are TRBV25-1 and TRBJ2-7; 7 bases agree with TRBD1. Germline V gene sequence: CDR1 MGHDK, CDR2 SYGVNS. This CDR3 spans 15 amino acids. The junction had 8 bases not matched to a gene; V was cut back by 1 base and J by 5 bases. The CDR3: CASSEWEEGAHEQYF. The CDR3 DNA follows: TGTGCCAGCAGTGAATGGGAAGAGGGGGCCCACGAGCAGTACTTC.

The chain combines TRBV29-1 with TRBJ1-2; 9 positions agree with TRBD1. The CDR3 length is 11 residues. V dropped 6 bases and J dropped 4; count of bases not matched to a gene: 0. Per germline, CDR1 SQVTM and CDR2 ANQGSEA. The CDR3 loop reads CSVDRGYGYTF. The CDR3 nucleotides are TGCAGCGTGGACAGGGGCTATGGCTACACCTTC. Looking up the rest from reference TRBV29-1 and TRBJ1-2 gives the full variable domain: SAVISQKPSRDICQRGTSLTIQCQVDSQVTMMFWYRQQPGQSLTLIATANQGSEATYESGFVIDKFPISRPNLTFSTLTVSNMSPEDSSIYLCSVDRGYGYTFGSGTRLTVV.

The rearrangement joins TRBV27 to TRBJ2-3, with D unclear. Per the germline V gene, CDR1 is MNHEY and CDR2 is SMNVEV (reference sequence). CDR3 length: 16 residues. V lost 3 bases, J lost 0 bases, and 13 bases lay in between. CDR3 sequence: CASSFDTVPSTDTQYF. The CDR3 DNA reads as TGTGCCAGCAGTTTTGATACAGTCCCTAGCACAGATACGCAGTATTTT.

The CDR3 spells CASSQAGVLYNEQFF. CDR3 nucleotides: TGCGCCAGCAGCCAGGCGGGAGTGTTATACAATGAGCAGTTCTTC. The chain recombines TRBV4-1 with TRBJ2-1, with TRBD2 identical over 7 bases. V was clipped by 3 bases and J by 4 bases; unmatched bases: 6. This CDR3 region has 15 residues. Germline V gives CDR1 MGHRA, CDR2 YSYEKL.

The J gene is TRBJ1-1, the V gene TRBV27; D is ambiguous. The V end was cut by 2 bases, the J end by 0 bases, with 10 bases between. Germline V gene lookup returns CDR1 MNHEY and CDR2 SMNVEV (reference sequence). The CDR3 runs to 15 residues. CDR3: CASSLNWYMNTEAFF. The CDR3 region has the DNA TGTGCCAGCAGTTTAAATTGGTACATGAACACTGAAGCTTTCTTT.

This chain uses TRBV28 with TRBJ1-2, with D possibly TRBD1 on 5 matching bases. Germline CDR1 and CDR2: MDHEN and SYDVKM. This CDR3 contains 14 residues. The V end was cut by 2 bases, the J end by 8 bases, with 15 bases between. The CDR3 region has the DNA TGTGCCAGCAGTTTACCCCCGGGGGTTGGGGGCTACACCTTC. It codes for CASSLPPGVGGYTF.

V gene TRBV4-3 combines with J gene TRBJ1-4; 7 bases fit TRBD1. Per germline, CDR1 LGHNA and CDR2 YSLEER. The CDR3 has 14 residues. J was trimmed by 5 bases and V by 4 bases; bases with no gene match: 4. The CDR3 protein is CASSPTGPNEKLFF. For the CDR3, the DNA is TGCGCCAGCAGCCCGACAGGGCCGAATGAAAAACTGTTTTTT.

The chain carries TRBV4-3 and TRBJ2-7; TRBD2 matches at 13 bases. Germline loops: CDR1 LGHNA, CDR2 YSLEER. The CDR3 sequence is 15 residues long. V shed 1 base and J 3 bases; nucleotides not matched to a gene: 0. CDR3 protein: CASSQGLAGGYEQYF. The CDR3 DNA reads TGCGCCAGCAGCCAAGGACTAGCGGGAGGCTACGAGCAGTACTTC.

J is TRBJ2-7 and V is TRBV27; 7 nucleotides line up with TRBD1. Trimming took 1 base from V and 4 from J; bases not matched to a gene: 10. The V gene's germline CDR1 is MNHEY and CDR2 SMNVEV (reference sequence). This CDR3 comprises 16 residues. The CDR3 reads CASSLFQGDSIYEQYF. CDR3 sequence (DNA): TGTGCCAGCAGTTTATTCCAGGGGGATAGCATATACGAGCAGTACTTC.

The chain joins TRBV6-5 to TRBJ2-7; the match to TRBD2 covers 14 bases. V shed 5 bases, J shed 4 bases, and the junction held 4 bases outside the gene matches. The CDR3 totals 15 residues. Germline V gene lookup returns CDR1 MNHEY and CDR2 SVGAGI. As DNA, the CDR3 is TGTGCCAGCAGTGGTCGGACTAGCGGGAGGTACGAGCAGTACTTC. It translates to CASSGRTSGRYEQYF.

The V gene is TRBV28, the J gene TRBJ2-4, with TRBD1 as a possible D gene (5 bases). The ends were cut back, 3 bases at V and 9 bases at J, with 12 bases in the middle. The CDR3 has 13 amino acids. Germline V gives CDR1 MDHEN, CDR2 SYDVKM. CDR3 protein: CASSLIRQGIQYF. The DNA of the CDR3 is TGTGCCAGCAGTTTGATCAGGCAGGGCATTCAGTACTTC.

This chain uses TRBV5-4 with TRBJ2-3; 9 bases line up with TRBD2. CDR3 length: 15 amino acids. Germline trimming cut 2 bases from V and 1 base from J; bases unmatched to any gene: 2. Germline V lookup: CDR1 SGHNT, CDR2 YYREEE (reference sequence). The chain's CDR3 is CASSFRTSGTDTQYF. DNA of the CDR3: TGTGCCAGCAGCTTCAGGACTAGCGGCACAGATACGCAGTATTTT.

This sequence joins TRBV29-1 and TRBJ2-3; 8 bases agree with TRBD2. CDR3 length: 17 amino acids. CDR1 and CDR2 (germline): SQVTM, ANQGSEA. Trimming at V came to 1 base and at J to 3 bases, leaving 12 bases not matched to a gene. DNA for the CDR3: TGCAGCGTTGAAGGGGGCGGGAGCGGGAGTTATACAGATACGCAGTATTTT. Its translation: CSVEGGGSGSYTDTQYF.

The chain carries TRBV4-1 and TRBJ1-1; D ambiguous. V lost 4 bases to trimming and J lost 2 bases, with 17 bases between them. Germline CDR1 and CDR2: MGHRA and YSYEKL. The CDR3 is 16 amino acids. In nucleotides, the CDR3 is TGCGCCAGCAGCCTCCTAGTTGCGGCAGTCAACACTGAAGCTTTCTTT. Amino acid sequence: CASSLLVAAVNTEAFF.

This chain connects TRBV19 to TRBJ2-5, with TRBD2 identical over 7 bases. Trimming at V came to 4 bases and at J to 5 bases, leaving 4 bases not matched to a gene. The CDR3 is 13 amino acids. The germline V gene has CDR1 LNHDA and CDR2 SQIVND (reference sequence). CDR3 sequence reads: CASSRDYLETQYF. DNA for the CDR3: TGTGCCAGTAGTAGGGACTATCTGGAGACCCAGTACTTC.

This chain joins TRBV29-1 and TRBJ2-2; TRBD2 agrees at 12 bases. With V trimmed by 7 bases and J by 0 bases, 12 bases remained unmatched. This CDR3 region has 18 residues. The germline V gene encodes CDR1 SQVTM and CDR2 ANQGSEA. The CDR3, as DNA: TGCAGCGCTAGTGGTGTATCTAGCGGGAGGGCGAACACCGGGGAGCTGTTTTTT. It translates to CSASGVSSGRANTGELFF.

The V gene is TRBV18, the J gene TRBJ1-3, with TRBD1 as a possible D gene (5 bases). This CDR3 is 16 amino acids long. V was shortened by 1 base and J by 3 bases, with 13 bases between the two germline ends. CDR1 is KGHSH and CDR2 is LQKENI in the germline V gene. Here the CDR3 DNA reads TGTGCCAGCTCACCACTTCCTCCGGGGGGTGGAAACACCATATATTTT. As protein: CASSPLPPGGGNTIYF.

The chain recombines TRBV29-1 with TRBJ2-7; 14 positions agree with TRBD2. Germline assignment: CDR1 SQVTM and CDR2 ANQGSEA. This CDR3 has 14 amino acids. V lost 7 bases and J lost 7; bases outside the gene matches: 9. The CDR3 nucleotides are TGCAGCGCCCGGACTAGCGGGAGGACGTTTGAGCAGTACTTC. It translates to CSARTSGRTFEQYF.

The V gene is TRBV19, the J gene TRBJ2-7; 9 bases match TRBD1. The CDR3 covers 16 residues. The V and J ends lost 1 base and 2 bases, in that order; junction bases with no gene match: 6. The germline V gene has CDR1 LNHDA and CDR2 SQIVND (reference sequence). CDR3 in amino acids: CASSIVIGQGTYEQYF. The DNA of the CDR3 is TGTGCCAGTAGTATAGTGATAGGACAGGGGACCTACGAGCAGTACTTC.

The chain combines TRBV11-1 with TRBJ2-7, with D hard to call. V was cut by 5 bases and J by 0 bases, with 5 bases left in between. This CDR3 comprises 12 residues. Germline-derived CDR1 and CDR2 are SGHAT and FQDESV (reference sequence). The CDR3: CASSRLSYEQYF. The CDR3 bases are TGTGCCAGCAGCCGACTCTCCTACGAGCAGTACTTC.

The chain couples TRBV7-9 to TRBJ1-1; D call uncertain. Germline V gene data show CDR1 as SEHNR and CDR2 as FQNEAQ (reference sequence). V was pared by 5 bases and J by 0 bases, with 7 bases between. The CDR3 is 13 amino acids. CDR3 sequence (DNA): TGTGCCAGCAGCCCCGCGCTGAACACTGAAGCTTTCTTT. Protein: CASSPALNTEAFF.

V is TRBV5-5 and J is TRBJ2-2; D gene uncertain. V gave up 1 base and J gave up 7 bases, with 8 bases separating them. CDR1 is SGHKS and CDR2 is YYEKEE in the germline V gene (reference sequence). The CDR3 is 13 residues long. Written as DNA, the CDR3 is TGTGCCAGCAGCTTGAGAGATTTCGGGGAGCTGTTTTTT. The encoded protein is CASSLRDFGELFF.

The chain uses TRBV28 and TRBJ2-5, with 12 bases aligning to TRBD2. Germline CDR1 and CDR2: MDHEN and SYDVKM. This CDR3 spans 16 amino acids. The junction had 13 bases not matched to a gene; V was cut back by 7 bases and J by 7 bases. CDR3 DNA: TGTGCCAGCACGGGAACTAGCGGGAGGAGGAGGGTGACCCAGTACTTC. Protein: CASTGTSGRRRVTQYF.